This T cell receptor (beta chain) was recorded in a study of control samples from healthy donors and cancer patients. This clone appeared once. CDR1 is KGHSH and CDR2 is LQKENI in the germline V gene. This CDR3 has 16 residues. V was pared by 0 bases and J by 6 bases, with 15 bases between. The table came from immunoSEQ multiplex PCR; TCRdb's copy has only in-frame clones and leaves some out. The sample contains about 120,000 clones, approximately 90% of which appear only once. The chain joins TRBV18 to TRBJ1-3, with D unclear. The receptor was isolated from a young man in good health. The sequenced sample was blood. CDR3 protein: CASSPPGLLEKNTIYF. CDR3 coding DNA: TGTGCCAGCTCACCACCGGGCCTCCTGGAGAAAAACACCATATATTTT.